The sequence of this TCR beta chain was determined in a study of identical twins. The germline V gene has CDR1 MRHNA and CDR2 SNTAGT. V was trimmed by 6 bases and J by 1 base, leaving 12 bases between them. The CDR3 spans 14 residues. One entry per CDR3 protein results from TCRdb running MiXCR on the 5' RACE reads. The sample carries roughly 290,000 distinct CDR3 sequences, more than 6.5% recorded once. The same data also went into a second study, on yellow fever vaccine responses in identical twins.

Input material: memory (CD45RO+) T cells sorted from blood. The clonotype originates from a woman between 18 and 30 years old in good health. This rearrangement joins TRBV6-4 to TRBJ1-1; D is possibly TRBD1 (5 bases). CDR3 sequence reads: CASSRGAGNTEAFF. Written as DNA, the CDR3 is TGTGCCAGCAGCCGTGGGGCCGGGAACACTGAAGCTTTCTTT.